The clone carrying this T cell receptor beta chain has at least ten counts. The cohort's ophthalmopathy patients, a group with duration under 3 months, had a Clinical Activity Score of at least 3 and a NOSPECS grade of at least 4. Trimming stripped 5 bases from V and 3 bases from J, with 5 bases between. The germline CDR1 and CDR2 sequences are MNHNS and SASEGT. This CDR3 region has 12 residues. The sample comes from a study of T cells in Graves' hyperthyroidism and ophthalmopathy. Amplified TCR beta CDR3 regions derived from RNA transcripts. With the HTBI primer set, the TCR CDR3 went through a first round of RT-PCR. TCRdb passed the multiplex PCR reads through MiXCR, listing each CDR3 protein once. The sample lists some 350,000 distinct CDR3 sequences, roughly 15% occurring once.

The sample comprised blood. The TCR sequence derives from a woman aged 55 to 70 with Graves' ophthalmopathy. This sequence joins TRBV6-1 and TRBJ1-5; D gene uncertain. The CDR3 DNA follows: TGTGCCAGCAGTACCCCCAATCAGCCCCAGCATTTT. Translation: CASSTPNQPQHF.